Following are 27 T cell receptor beta chains from one sample sequenced in a study of blood T cell repertoires in COVID-19 (dated by TCRdb to 2020 to 2022). Receptor amplification or capture employed the immunoSEQ multiplex PCR assay. TCRdb took over this immuneACCESS table, retaining in-frame rearrangements with V and J assigned. Such tables are incomplete; in checked studies, under half of the missing clones stem from an unresolved V gene, and the remainder is unexplained. The table for this sample lists 300,000 to 400,000 clones; 80% to 90% of them were counted only once. The ten biggest clones cover 3% of the sample. Material for sequencing was peripheral blood. Receptors were obtained from a woman aged 25 to 39 with COVID-19, enrolled during active disease.

The chain couples TRBV29-1 to TRBJ2-1; D is ambiguous. The V end lost 0 bases, the J end lost 10 bases, and 7 bases lay between the germline ends. The germline V gene has CDR1 SQVTM and CDR2 ANQGSEA. The CDR3 has 11 amino acids. The CDR3 region is CSVEERVEQFF. CDR3 DNA sequence: TGCAGCGTTGAAGAACGAGTAGAGCAGTTCTTC.

This chain uses TRBV6-5 with TRBJ2-7, with 7 bases lining up with TRBD1. V lost 4 bases, J lost 5 bases, and 5 bases stayed unmatched. The CDR3 length is 13 residues. Germline CDR1 and CDR2: MNHEY and SVGAGI. CDR3 bases: TGTGCCAGCAGTTGGGCAGGGGGTAACGAGCAGTACTTC. This translates into CASSWAGGNEQYF.

This chain uses TRBV5-4 with TRBJ2-1, with 7 nucleotides matching TRBD2. This CDR3 region has 17 residues. Germline lookup yields CDR1 SGHNT and CDR2 YYREEE (reference sequence). The V and J ends lost 5 bases and 6 bases, in that order; junction bases with no gene match: 17. The CDR3 is CASRPPTSATDLNEQFF. CDR3 sequence (DNA): TGTGCCAGCAGACCTCCCACTAGCGCGACGGACCTCAATGAGCAGTTCTTC.

This clone was detected only once. The rearrangement links TRBV11-2 to TRBJ1-6; D perhaps matches TRBD1 (6 bases). The length of the CDR3 is 16 residues. Germline V CDR1 and CDR2: SGHAT, FQNNGV. Trimming removed 6 bases at V and 6 bases at J, with 18 bases between. The CDR3 coding sequence is TGTGCCAGCAGAAAAGGCACAGGGCTGGGTAATTCACCCCTCCACTTT. It specifies CASRKGTGLGNSPLHF. Based on the CDR3 plus reference TRBV11-2 and TRBJ1-6, the full variable domain is EAGVAQSPRYKIIEKRQSVAFWCNPISGHATLYWYQQILGQGPKLLIQFQNNGVVDDSQLPKDRFSAERLKGVDSTLKIQPAKLEDSAVYLCASRKGTGLGNSPLHFGNGTRLTVT.

V usage is TRBV2 and J usage is TRBJ1-1; no clear D. The CDR3 is made up of 12 amino acids. Trimming cost V 3 bases and J 5 bases, with 7 bases left between them. CDR1 SNHLY and CDR2 FYNNEI come from the germline V gene. CDR3 in amino acids: CASSDRWTEAFF. CDR3 sequence (DNA): TGTGCCAGCAGTGACAGGTGGACTGAAGCTTTCTTT.

As for this clone: The same CDR3 also results from other DNA sequences found in this sample. This chain uses TRBV29-1 with TRBJ2-7; 9 bases match TRBD1. There are 13 residues in the CDR3. Trimming took 1 base from V and 3 from J; bases not matched to a gene: 1. The germline gives CDR1 SQVTM, CDR2 ANQGSEA. CDR3 DNA sequence: TGCAGCGTTGAAGGACAGGGGGGCTACGAGCAGTACTTC. It yields the protein CSVEGQGGYEQYF.

The rearrangement uses TRBV11-2 and TRBJ1-2, with a possible D match to TRBD1 (6 bases). The V gene lost 8 bases and the J gene lost 4 bases, with 20 bases spanning the gap. The CDR3 loop spans 15 amino acids. Germline V lookup: CDR1 SGHAT, CDR2 FQNNGV. The CDR3 DNA is TGTGCCAGCCGCGACTCCGGGCAGGGGAGCTATGGCTACACCTTC. It encodes CASRDSGQGSYGYTF.

This clone was observed once. V gene TRBV9 combines with J gene TRBJ2-2, with TRBD1 identical over 9 bases. Germline V CDR1 and CDR2: SGDLS, YYNGEE. The CDR3 is 12 amino acids. Unmatched junction bases numbered 1, after V lost 3 bases and J lost 10 bases. The CDR3 protein is CASSGDREELFF. The CDR3, as DNA: TGTGCCAGCAGCGGGGACAGGGAGGAGCTGTTTTTT. Together with reference TRBV9 and TRBJ2-2, the CDR3 gives the full variable domain: DSGVTQTPKHLITATGQRVTLRCSPRSGDLSVYWYQQSLDQGLQFLIQYYNGEERAKGNILERFSAQQFPDLHSELNLSSLELGDSALYFCASSGDREELFFGEGSRLTVL.

This chain joins TRBV11-2 and TRBJ2-2; 9 positions match TRBD2. The CDR3 has 15 amino acids. CDR1 and CDR2 from the germline V gene are SGHAT and FQNNGV. With 7 bases clipped from V and 7 bases from J, the junction kept 10 bases outside the gene matches. CDR3 in amino acids: CASTRVAGDLGELFF. CDR3 in DNA: TGTGCCAGCACTCGAGTAGCGGGAGATCTCGGGGAGCTGTTTTTT. The variable domain in full, completed from reference TRBV11-2 and TRBJ2-2, reads EAGVAQSPRYKIIEKRQSVAFWCNPISGHATLYWYQQILGQGPKLLIQFQNNGVVDDSQLPKDRFSAERLKGVDSTLKIQPAKLEDSAVYLCASTRVAGDLGELFFGEGSRLTVL.

The rearrangement uses TRBV7-9 and TRBJ2-5; D may be TRBD2 (6 bases). Per the germline V gene, CDR1 is SEHNR and CDR2 is FQNEAQ (reference sequence). V was pared by 0 bases and J by 5 bases, with 7 bases between. This CDR3 spans 13 amino acids. The CDR3 is CASSLASGETQYF. CDR3 nucleotides: TGTGCCAGCAGCTTAGCAAGCGGGGAGACCCAGTACTTC.

The CDR3 nucleotides read TGTGCCAGCAGCGACAGGCCAGGGGACAATGAAAAACTGTTTTTT. Translated, it gives CASSDRPGDNEKLFF. This chain joins TRBV6-5 and TRBJ1-4, with D possibly matching TRBD1 (6 bases). From germline, CDR1 is MNHEY and CDR2 SVGAGI. The CDR3 loop spans 15 amino acids. The V and J ends lost 6 bases and 5 bases respectively, with 16 bases between them.

J is TRBJ2-7 and V is TRBV6-5; 11 bases agree with TRBD1. V lost 2 bases and J lost 4; bases outside the gene matches: 7. CDR1 is MNHEY, CDR2 SVGAGI, per germline. There are 16 residues in the CDR3. The CDR3 loop is CASSYLGTGGFYEQYF. The CDR3 DNA follows: TGTGCCAGCAGTTACCTCGGGACAGGGGGATTTTACGAGCAGTACTTC.

V is TRBV7-9 and J is TRBJ2-5, with D tentatively TRBD2 (5 bases). The CDR3 length is 15 residues. Trimming removed 10 bases from V and 5 bases from J, with 23 bases in between. Germline V gives CDR1 SEHNR, CDR2 FQNEAQ (reference sequence). The CDR3 reads CATILGVPRQETQYF. CDR3 sequence (DNA): TGTGCCACCATCCTCGGGGTCCCAAGGCAGGAGACCCAGTACTTC.

The gene calls are TRBV15 and TRBJ1-4; D gene ambiguous. CDR3 length: 16 amino acids. V was clipped by 0 bases and J by 3 bases, with 11 bases between them. Germline-derived CDR1 and CDR2 are LNHNV and YYDKDF (reference sequence). CDR3 residues: CATSREVRRANEKLFF. DNA of the CDR3: TGTGCCACCAGCAGAGAAGTTCGGAGGGCTAATGAAAAACTGTTTTTT.

The chain recombines TRBV10-3 with TRBJ2-1; 13 nucleotides align to TRBD2. Per germline, CDR1 ENHRY and CDR2 SYGVKD. Trimming at V came to 5 bases and at J to 6 bases, leaving 13 bases not matched to a gene. The CDR3 has 18 residues. CDR3 loop: CAISPGTSGEVPPNEQFF. The CDR3 bases are TGTGCCATCAGTCCCGGGACTAGCGGGGAGGTTCCCCCCAATGAGCAGTTCTTC.

This chain connects TRBV28 to TRBJ2-2, with a tentative D call TRBD2 (5 bases). Deletions cut 8 bases from V and 4 bases from J, with 20 bases between. This CDR3 has 16 residues. Germline V gene data show CDR1 as MDHEN and CDR2 as SYDVKM. The CDR3 sequence is CASAISIGVGTGELFF. CDR3 coding DNA: TGTGCCAGCGCAATTAGTATCGGGGTGGGCACCGGGGAGCTGTTTTTT. Drawing the rest from reference TRBV28 and TRBJ2-2, the complete variable domain is DVKVTQSSRYLVKRTGEKVFLECVQDMDHENMFWYRQDPGLGLRLIYFSYDVKMKEKGDIPEGYSVSREKKERFSLILESASTNQTSMYLCASAISIGVGTGELFFGEGSRLTVL.

The V call is TRBV5-1, the J call TRBJ2-3; D is possibly TRBD1 (5 bases). The V gene lost 4 bases and the J gene lost 4 bases, with 13 bases spanning the gap. This CDR3 region has 14 residues. Germline CDR1 and CDR2: SGHRS and YFSETQ. The CDR3 region is CASSQDSHPDTQYF. Written as DNA, the CDR3 is TGCGCCAGCAGCCAAGACAGTCACCCAGATACGCAGTATTTT.

The chain is built from TRBV7-8 and TRBJ2-7; tentatively, D is TRBD1 (6 bases). The V gene's germline CDR1 is SGHVS and CDR2 FQNEAQ. CDR3 length: 20 amino acids. The V gene lost 5 bases and the J gene lost 6 bases, with 35 bases spanning the gap. The CDR3 loop reads CASSPPLGGNVPGSYSEQYF. The CDR3 DNA reads as TGTGCCAGCAGCCCCCCCCTTGGGGGCAACGTTCCTGGGAGTTATAGCGAGCAGTACTTC.

V and J are TRBV3-1 (or the pseudogene TRBV3-2) and TRBJ2-3, with 8 bases aligning to TRBD1. J lost 2 bases, V lost 10 bases, and 11 bases had no gene match. CDR3 length equals 15 residues. Germline loops: CDR1 LGHDT, CDR2 YNNKEL (reference sequence). This CDR3 reads CATSGGTGYTDTQYF. The CDR3 DNA follows: TGTGCCACTTCTGGTGGGACAGGTTACACAGATACGCAGTATTTT.

The gene calls are TRBV3-1 (or the pseudogene TRBV3-2) and TRBJ2-5, with D maybe TRBD2 (5 bases). The CDR3 has 14 residues. Looked up from germline, CDR1 is LGHDT and CDR2 is YNNKEL (reference sequence). V was clipped by 1 base and J by 4 bases, with 10 bases between them. In DNA, the CDR3 is TGTGCCAGCAGCCAAGGTTCTAGCATAGAGACCCAGTACTTC. This sequence encodes CASSQGSSIETQYF.

V usage is TRBV5-4 and J usage is TRBJ2-1, with unresolved D. V dropped 2 bases and J dropped 5 bases, with 14 bases sitting between them. This CDR3 is built from 15 residues. Germline-derived CDR1 and CDR2 are SGHNT and YYREEE (reference sequence). CDR3 loop: CASSFAAVPNNEQFF. In DNA form, the CDR3 reads TGTGCCAGCAGCTTTGCGGCGGTCCCTAACAATGAGCAGTTCTTC.

As concerns this clone: The identical CDR3 is also encoded by other nucleotide sequences in the sample. This chain links TRBV7-9 with TRBJ2-3, with 7 bases matching TRBD1. V lost 5 bases, J lost 2 bases, and 7 bases stayed unmatched. Looked up from germline, CDR1 is SEHNR and CDR2 is FQNEAQ (reference sequence). The CDR3 totals 15 residues. The CDR3: CASSLTGTATDTQYF. The CDR3 coding sequence is TGTGCCAGCAGCCTTACCGGGACAGCCACAGATACGCAGTATTTT.

The chain is built from TRBV30 and TRBJ2-1, with a possible D match to TRBD1 (6 bases). The CDR3 is made up of 15 amino acids. Trimming removed 3 bases at V and 3 bases at J, with 15 bases between. The germline gives CDR1 GTSNPN, CDR2 SVGIG (reference sequence). The CDR3 sequence: CAWRQGRDNYNEQFF. The CDR3 DNA follows: TGTGCCTGGAGGCAGGGTAGGGACAACTACAATGAGCAGTTCTTC.

The chain carries TRBV6-6 and TRBJ2-7; possible D gene TRBD1, 6 bases. The CDR3 is 16 residues long. V was trimmed by 0 bases and J by 2 bases, leaving 14 bases between them. Germline V CDR1 and CDR2: MNHNY, SVGAGI (reference sequence). The CDR3 region has the DNA TGTGCCAGCAGTTACTCCCAGGGGTTAGGAACCTACGAGCAGTACGTC. It yields the protein CASSYSQGLGTYEQYV.

The chain carries TRBV5-5 and TRBJ2-2, with TRBD2 as a possible D gene (7 bases). CDR1 is SGHKS, CDR2 YYEKEE, per germline (reference sequence). V lost 4 bases and J lost 7, with 20 bases in between. The CDR3 runs to 16 residues. CDR3 nucleotides: TGTGCCAGCAGCCTGGGGGGGCGACAGATCTACGGGGAGCTGTTTTTT. As protein: CASSLGGRQIYGELFF.

The chain combines TRBV29-1 with TRBJ2-7, with 7 bases identical to TRBD1. V dropped 1 base and J dropped 3; count of bases not matched to a gene: 0. The germline V gene encodes CDR1 SQVTM and CDR2 ANQGSEA. CDR3 length: 12 amino acids. In nucleotides, the CDR3 is TGCAGCGTTGAAGGACAGGGCTACGAGCAGTACTTC. This sequence encodes CSVEGQGYEQYF.

About this clone: Other DNA sequences from this sample encode an identical CDR3 as well. The chain is built from TRBV28 and TRBJ2-7; D is possibly TRBD2 (5 bases). CDR3 size: 12 residues. V lost 6 bases to trimming and J lost 2 bases, with 8 bases between them. Germline values: CDR1 MDHEN, CDR2 SYDVKM. In DNA, the CDR3 is TGTGCCAGCAGCCGGGGTGCCTACGAGCAGTACTTC. Translation gives CASSRGAYEQYF. Using reference TRBV28 and TRBJ2-7 for the parts outside the CDR3, the full variable domain is DVKVTQSSRYLVKRTGEKVFLECVQDMDHENMFWYRQDPGLGLRLIYFSYDVKMKEKGDIPEGYSVSREKKERFSLILESASTNQTSMYLCASSRGAYEQYFGPGTRLTVT.